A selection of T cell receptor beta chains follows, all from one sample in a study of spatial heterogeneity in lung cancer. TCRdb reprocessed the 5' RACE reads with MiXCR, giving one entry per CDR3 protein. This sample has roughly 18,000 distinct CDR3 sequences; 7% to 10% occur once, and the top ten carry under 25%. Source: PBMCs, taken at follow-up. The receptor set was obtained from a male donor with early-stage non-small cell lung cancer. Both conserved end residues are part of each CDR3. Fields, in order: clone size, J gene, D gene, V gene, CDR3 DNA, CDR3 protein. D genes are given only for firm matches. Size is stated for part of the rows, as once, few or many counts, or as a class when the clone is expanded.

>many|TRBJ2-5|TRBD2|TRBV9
TGTGCCAGCAGCGTAGGGACTAGCGGTAAAGAGACCCAGTACTTC
CASSVGTSGKETQYF
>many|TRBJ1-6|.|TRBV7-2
TGTGCCAGCAGCTTAGCGCTTACAGGCGCTCCGAGGTCACCCCTCCACTTT
CASSLALTGAPRSPLHF
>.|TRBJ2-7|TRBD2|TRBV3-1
TGTGCCAGCAGCTTCGGGAGGTCTACCTACGAGCAGTACTTC
CASSFGRSTYEQYF
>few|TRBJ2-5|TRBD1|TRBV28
TGTGCCAGCAGTTTGATGTCTGGGACAGGGGGCCAAGAGACCCAGTACTTC
CASSLMSGTGGQETQYF
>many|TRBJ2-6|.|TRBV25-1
TGTGCCAGCAGTATCGGGGCTGGGGCCAACGTCCTGACTTTC
CASSIGAGANVLTF
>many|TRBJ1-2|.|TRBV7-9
TGTGCCAGCCCACGACGGGGAACCAACTATGGCTACACCTTC
CASPRRGTNYGYTF
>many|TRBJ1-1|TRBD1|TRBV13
TGTGCCAGCAGCATCAGACAGGGGGCGAACACTGAAGCTTTCTTT
CASSIRQGANTEAFF
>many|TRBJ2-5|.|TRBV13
TGTGCCAGCAGCTCCGGGACCTCAGGCGAGACCCAGTACTTC
CASSSGTSGETQYF
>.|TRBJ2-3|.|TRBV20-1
TGCAGTGCTAGAGTCAGGGCTCCAGATACGCAGTATTTT
CSARVRAPDTQYF
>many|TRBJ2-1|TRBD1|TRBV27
TGTGCCAGCATCCCGACCTGGACAGGGTCCCTTAGTGAGCAGTTCTTC
CASIPTWTGSLSEQFF
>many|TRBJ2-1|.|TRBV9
TGTGCCAGCAGCCCTAGCTCCTACAATGAGCAGTTCTTC
CASSPSSYNEQFF
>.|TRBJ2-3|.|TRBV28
TGTGCCAGCACTGACTGGATCACAGATACGCAGTATTTT
CASTDWITDTQYF
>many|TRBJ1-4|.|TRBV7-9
TGTGCCAGCGCGACGGGTCCCAACTCCAATGAAAAACTGTTTTTT
CASATGPNSNEKLFF